These T cell receptor beta chains were read from a single sample in a study of blood T cell repertoires in COVID-19. The method was immunoSEQ multiplex PCR; TCRdb's version includes in-frame clones alone and lacks a portion of them. The repertoire holds 20,000 to 30,000 clones, with 88% as singletons. The material sequenced was peripheral blood. The receptor source for this set is a man in his 70s in a cohort sampled during active COVID-19. CDR3s include the opening cysteine and the closing phenylalanine or tryptophan. A D gene is named only where the DNA matches it firmly. Clone sizes are given selectively: once, few, many, or a class where the clone is expanded.

J	V	D	size	CDR3	DNA
TRBJ1-1	TRBV9	.	.	CASSGLGRNTEAFF	TGTGCCAGCAGCGGACTAGGACGTAACACTGAAGCTTTCTTT
TRBJ2-1	TRBV5-1	.	.	CASSGDTNNEQFF	TGCGCCAGCAGCGGGGACACAAACAATGAGCAGTTCTTC
TRBJ2-7	TRBV5-1	.	.	CASSHNRNLYEQYF	TGCGCCAGCAGCCACAACAGGAATCTTTACGAGCAGTACTTC
TRBJ1-2	TRBV6-6	TRBD1	.	CASILQGSGTF	TGTGCCAGCATTCTACAGGGGTCGGGGACCTTC
TRBJ2-1	TRBV4-1	TRBD2	once	CASSQDPSGSWNEQFF	TGCGCCAGCAGCCAAGACCCTAGCGGGAGTTGGAATGAGCAGTTCTTC
TRBJ2-7	TRBV15	TRBD2	.	CATRKLAGGGEQYF	TGTGCCACCAGGAAGCTAGCGGGAGGGGGGGAGCAGTACTTC
TRBJ1-3	TRBV6-6	.	.	CASSYWAGGSGNTIYF	TGTGCCAGCAGTTACTGGGCAGGAGGCTCTGGAAACACCATATATTTT
TRBJ1-3	TRBV14	.	few	CASSQRGISGNTIYF	TGTGCCAGCAGCCAAAGGGGAATCTCTGGAAACACCATATATTTT
TRBJ2-2	TRBV6-5	TRBD1	.	CASGRQGTGTGELFF	TGTGCCAGCGGCAGACAGGGGACGGGCACCGGGGAGCTGTTTTTT
TRBJ2-6	TRBV7-8	.	.	CASRRSRAGANVLTF	TGTGCCAGCAGAAGATCCAGGGCTGGGGCCAACGTCCTGACTTTC
TRBJ2-3	TRBV7-8	TRBD2	.	CASSSPGTSGSSTDTQYF	TGTGCCAGCAGCTCGCCCGGGACTAGCGGATCTAGCACAGATACGCAGTATTTT
TRBJ2-5	TRBV11-2	TRBD1	.	CASSPRTGRETQYF	TGTGCCAGCAGCCCCCGGACAGGACGAGAGACCCAGTACTTC
TRBJ2-3	TRBV24-1	.	.	CATSDLGAPSTDTQYF	TGTGCCACCAGTGATTTGGGGGCGCCGAGCACAGATACGCAGTATTTT
TRBJ2-7	TRBV28	TRBD1	.	CASSPPLQGGGFEQYF	TGTGCCAGCAGTCCCCCATTACAGGGGGGAGGTTTCGAGCAGTACTTC
TRBJ2-5	TRBV4-3	.	.	CASSQGPGETQYF	TGCGCCAGCAGCCAAGGCCCAGGGGAGACCCAGTACTTC
TRBJ1-2	TRBV4-3	.	.	CASSQDRGNYGYTF	TGCGCCAGCAGCCAAGATAGGGGGAACTATGGCTACACCTTC
TRBJ2-1	TRBV6-5	.	.	CATWDLYNEQFF	TGTGCCACCTGGGACTTGTACAATGAGCAGTTCTTC
TRBJ2-3	TRBV9	.	.	CASSVRSTDTQYF	TGTGCCAGCAGCGTTCGGAGCACAGATACGCAGTATTTT
TRBJ2-3	TRBV27	TRBD1	.	CASSPSGGGDTQYF	TGTGCCAGCAGTCCCTCAGGGGGCGGAGATACGCAGTATTTT
TRBJ2-7	TRBV18	TRBD2	.	CASSPRAGAYEQYF	TGTGCCAGCTCACCACGTGCGGGAGCCTACGAGCAGTACTTC
TRBJ1-6	TRBV7-9	TRBD1	.	CASSLGTGDSPLHF	TGTGCCAGCAGCTTGGGGACAGGGGATTCACCCCTCCACTTT
TRBJ2-7	TRBV3-1/TRBV3-2	.	once	CASSQDKGPTYEQYF	TGTGCCAGCAGCCAAGACAAGGGGCCGACCTACGAGCAGTACTTC
TRBJ2-1	TRBV11-1	.	.	CASSLLRTGVDEQFF	TGTGCCAGCAGCTTACTTAGGACTGGGGTCGATGAGCAGTTCTTC
TRBJ2-7	TRBV19	TRBD1	.	CASRGTETYEQYF	TGTGCCAGTAGAGGGACAGAAACCTACGAGCAGTACTTC
TRBJ1-4	TRBV25-1	TRBD1	.	CASSEFGGTGGEKLFF	TGTGCCAGCAGTGAATTTGGCGGGACAGGAGGGGAAAAACTGTTTTTT
TRBJ2-1	TRBV19	TRBD1	.	CASKTRGPGQGSGSSYNEQFF	TGTGCCAGTAAAACTAGGGGGCCGGGACAGGGGTCGGGGAGCTCCTACAATGAGCAGTTCTTC
TRBJ1-2	TRBV6-5	TRBD1	.	CASSPPDRGLYGYTF	TGTGCCAGCAGTCCACCGGACAGGGGGCTATATGGCTACACCTTC
TRBJ2-7	TRBV5-1	.	.	CASSAGQYYEQYF	TGCGCCAGCAGCGCGGGACAGTACTACGAGCAGTACTTC
TRBJ2-1	TRBV27	.	.	CASSPNPGKYNEQFF	TGTGCCAGCAGCCCTAATCCGGGAAAGTACAATGAGCAGTTCTTC
TRBJ2-7	TRBV28	.	.	CASSLYTLPGSTYEQYF	TGTGCCAGCAGTTTATATACCCTCCCAGGGTCCACCTACGAGCAGTACTTC
TRBJ1-1	TRBV28	.	.	CASRGGRGTNTEAFF	TGTGCCAGCAGGGGGGGGAGAGGGACGAACACTGAAGCTTTCTTT
TRBJ2-2	TRBV9	.	.	CASSVTVAGELFF	TGTGCCAGCAGCGTAACCGTAGCGGGGGAGCTGTTTTTT
TRBJ2-7	TRBV7-9	TRBD2	.	CASSLGSGGPYEQYF	TGTGCCAGCAGCTTAGGGTCGGGAGGGCCGTACGAGCAGTACTTC
TRBJ2-1	TRBV5-1	TRBD2	.	CASSPLFTSGGEQFF	TGCGCCAGCAGCCCCCTGTTCACTAGCGGGGGTGAGCAGTTCTTC
TRBJ2-1	TRBV14	.	.	CASSQGVSGEQFF	TGTGCCAGCAGCCAAGGGGTGTCAGGAGAGCAGTTCTTC
TRBJ1-2	TRBV5-1	TRBD1	few	CASSFTGAYGYTF	TGCGCCAGCAGCTTTACAGGGGCATATGGCTACACCTTC
TRBJ2-1	TRBV11-3	TRBD2	.	CASSSTGTSGSNEQFF	TGTGCCAGCAGCTCAACCGGGACTAGCGGGAGTAATGAGCAGTTCTTC
TRBJ2-1	TRBV27	TRBD2	.	CASSLVGLAGDDEQFF	TGTGCCAGCAGTTTAGTGGGACTAGCGGGAGACGATGAGCAGTTCTTC
TRBJ1-4	TRBV28	TRBD1	.	CASSGTGVPANEKLFF	TGTGCCAGCAGCGGGACAGGGGTCCCGGCTAATGAAAAACTGTTTTTT
TRBJ1-4	TRBV19	.	.	CASSMSADEKLFF	TGTGCCAGTAGTATGTCGGCGGATGAAAAACTGTTTTTT
TRBJ2-7	TRBV10-3	.	.	CAISQDNRTKYF	TGTGCCATCAGCCAAGATAACAGGACCAAGTACTTC
TRBJ2-7	TRBV5-1	TRBD1	.	CASSLGGQGRTYEQYF	TGCGCCAGCAGCTTGGGAGGACAGGGGAGGACCTACGAGCAGTACTTC
TRBJ2-3	TRBV6-5	TRBD2	.	CASSYGGSLDTQYF	TGTGCCAGCAGTTACGGCGGGAGTTTAGATACGCAGTATTTT
TRBJ2-3	TRBV19	TRBD2	.	CASSPTSGRVDTQYF	TGTGCCAGTAGTCCGACTAGCGGGAGAGTAGATACGCAGTATTTT
TRBJ2-7	TRBV18	.	.	CASSAYRETYEQYF	TGTGCCAGCTCAGCTTACAGGGAAACCTACGAGCAGTACTTC
TRBJ2-5	TRBV7-3	TRBD2	.	CASSPGLAGRETQYF	TGTGCCAGCAGTCCAGGACTAGCGGGACGAGAGACCCAGTACTTC
TRBJ2-1	TRBV11-2	TRBD2	.	CASSLGMTSGRAIEQFF	TGTGCCAGCAGCTTAGGGATGACTAGCGGGAGGGCCATTGAGCAGTTCTTC
TRBJ2-1	TRBV24-1	.	once	CATSEYIWQNPYNEQFF	TGTGCCACCAGTGAATATATCTGGCAGAACCCCTACAATGAGCAGTTCTTC